These 15 T cell receptor beta chains share one sample of origin, sequenced in a study of a mutant IDH1 vaccine in newly diagnosed glioma. Documented time point: week 35, safety follow-up. What each vaccine dose contained was 300 ug of mutant IDH1 20-mer peptide, accompanied by topical imiquimod. Their target antigens are unknown. Generated by immunoSEQ multiplex PCR, the TCRdb table keeps only in-frame clones and is missing some. The data contain around 60,000 clones, about four fifths of them seen just once; the ten biggest clones take up under 6%. Sequenced material: PBMCs, taken from a glioma patient whose treatment included an IDH1 peptide vaccine. These receptors were obtained from a man between 40 and 49 years old with glioma.

The chain recombines TRBV4-1 with TRBJ2-2; the match to TRBD2 covers 7 bases. Germline-derived CDR1 and CDR2 are MGHRA and YSYEKL. V lost 4 bases and J lost 0; bases outside the gene matches: 8. The length of the CDR3 is 17 residues. The CDR3 DNA follows: TGCGCCAGCAGCCTCGTCAGTCTAGCGGCGAACACCGGGGAGCTGTTTTTT. Translated: CASSLVSLAANTGELFF.

In this sample, this clone turned up a few times. The V and J genes are TRBV6-4 and TRBJ2-1; a possible D gene is TRBD1 (6 bases). The CDR3 sequence is 13 residues long. From germline, CDR1 is MRHNA and CDR2 SNTAGT. The germline V and J ends were trimmed by 2 bases and 5 bases, with 7 bases remaining between them. CDR3 in amino acids: CASSDRDNNEQFF. As DNA, the CDR3 is TGTGCCAGCAGTGACCGGGACAACAATGAGCAGTTCTTC.

The CDR3 DNA follows: TGTGCCAGCAGCCCCTCACTAGCGGGGGGGCCTAGGGTAGAGACCCAGTACTTC. This codes for CASSPSLAGGPRVETQYF. The chain uses TRBV4-2 and TRBJ2-5, with 13 bases fitting TRBD2. Trimming removed 4 bases from V and 4 bases from J; junction bases left unmatched: 12. The germline gives CDR1 LGHNA, CDR2 YNFKEQ. This CDR3 comprises 18 residues.

The chain combines TRBV30 with TRBJ2-3, with D perhaps TRBD2 (5 bases). Germline V gene sequence: CDR1 GTSNPN, CDR2 SVGIG (reference sequence). Trimming took 0 bases from V and 4 from J, leaving 8 bases between them. The CDR3 runs 13 residues. The CDR3 DNA reads as TGTGCCTGGAGTGTAGGACTCGCAGATACGCAGTATTTT. Translated: CAWSVGLADTQYF.

The V call is TRBV27, the J call TRBJ1-1, with 7 bases lining up with TRBD1. Per germline, CDR1 MNHEY and CDR2 SMNVEV (reference sequence). V gave up 7 bases and J gave up 0 bases; unmatched junction bases: 5. There are 14 residues in the CDR3. CDR3 loop: CASTQGGMNTEAFF. CDR3 in DNA: TGTGCCAGCACCCAGGGGGGGATGAACACTGAAGCTTTCTTT.

CDR3 nucleotides: TGTGCCAGCAGTGGAGGAGGGCAGGGCAATGAAAAACTGTTTTTT. As protein: CASSGGGQGNEKLFF. The chain links TRBV2 to TRBJ1-4; a possible D gene is TRBD1 (5 bases). Germline CDR1 SNHLY, CDR2 FYNNEI. Deletions cut 4 bases from V and 5 bases from J, with 14 bases between. This CDR3 is built from 15 residues.

Note on this clone: One junction end does not reproduce the germline sequence, and a read error may be involved. This chain joins TRBV18 and TRBJ2-5, with D hard to call. The CDR3 runs to 13 residues. Per the germline V gene, CDR1 is KGHSH and CDR2 is LQKENI. The CDR3 loop reads CASSPGMPEAQYF. Written as DNA, the CDR3 is TGTGCCAGCTCACCTGGGATGCCAGAGGCCCAGTACTTC.

The genes are TRBV19 and TRBJ2-7, with 7 bases aligning to TRBD1. Trimming cost V 5 bases and J 3 bases; bases outside gene matches: 10. The CDR3 totals 15 residues. Looked up from germline, CDR1 is LNHDA and CDR2 is SQIVND (reference sequence). Here the CDR3 DNA reads TGTGCCAGTAGTTCTCCCGGGACAGATAACTACGAGCAGTACTTC. This gives the protein CASSSPGTDNYEQYF. Combining the CDR3 with reference TRBV19 and TRBJ2-7 gives the whole variable domain DGGITQSPKYLFRKEGQNVTLSCEQNLNHDAMYWYRQDPGQGLRLIYYSQIVNDFQKGDIAEGYSVSREKKESFPLTVTSAQKNPTAFYLCASSSPGTDNYEQYFGPGTRLTVT.

Comment on this clone: This specimen includes other DNA sequences encoding the same CDR3. The rearrangement uses TRBV18 and TRBJ2-2; D gene unclear. CDR1 is KGHSH and CDR2 is LQKENI in the germline V gene. V lost 0 bases and J 2 bases, leaving 7 bases between the germline ends. This CDR3 has 15 residues. CDR3 DNA sequence: TGTGCCAGCTCACCACCATCCAGAAACACCGGGGAGCTGTTTTTT. Protein product: CASSPPSRNTGELFF.

This chain joins TRBV18 and TRBJ2-1; D gene unclear. The CDR3 is made up of 14 amino acids. Between the trimmed V and J ends, which lost 4 bases and 10 bases, there was a span of 17 bases. Looked up from germline, CDR1 is KGHSH and CDR2 is LQKENI. The CDR3: CASSLDVGVREQFF. CDR3 bases: TGTGCCAGCTCACTAGACGTAGGAGTGCGGGAGCAGTTCTTC.

The chain links TRBV10-3 to TRBJ1-1; possibly TRBD1 for D (5 bases). Germline CDR1 ENHRY, CDR2 SYGVKD. CDR3 length: 12 amino acids. Trimming shortened V by 6 bases and J by 5 bases, and 10 bases separated the two germline ends. CDR3 protein: CAIRGVRTEAFF. CDR3 nucleotide sequence: TGTGCCATCAGGGGGGTTCGGACTGAAGCTTTCTTT.

The V and J genes are TRBV25-1 and TRBJ2-5; 9 nucleotides match TRBD2. Germline assignment: CDR1 MGHDK and CDR2 SYGVNS. With V trimmed by 6 bases and J by 2 bases, 10 bases remained unmatched. The CDR3 is 16 residues long. CDR3 DNA sequence: TGTGCCAGCAGCGCCTCTAGACTAGCGGAGCAAGAGACCCAGTACTTC. This encodes CASSASRLAEQETQYF.

This clone was seen more than once but under ten times. This chain joins TRBV20-1 and TRBJ2-4; D ambiguous. Looked up from germline, CDR1 is DFQATT and CDR2 is SNEGSKA (reference sequence). Trimming left V 8 bases short and J 3 bases short, with 8 bases between. The CDR3 is 11 amino acids. The CDR3 loop is CSCGVKNIQYF. Written as DNA, the CDR3 is TGCAGTTGTGGTGTCAAAAACATTCAGTACTTC.

The chain links TRBV5-1 to TRBJ2-7; 9 nucleotides line up with TRBD1. CDR3 length: 14 amino acids. The V gene's germline CDR1 is SGHRS and CDR2 YFSETQ. Unmatched junction bases numbered 3, after V lost 3 bases and J lost 2 bases. The CDR3 here is CASSSGQGPYEQYF. The CDR3 bases are TGCGCCAGCAGCTCGGGACAGGGACCCTACGAGCAGTACTTC.

The chain recombines TRBV18 with TRBJ2-1; 11 positions match TRBD1. This CDR3 has 15 residues. V lost 5 bases to trimming and J lost 0 bases; unmatched junction nucleotides: 0. The V gene's germline CDR1 is KGHSH and CDR2 LQKENI. CDR3 residues: CASSGTGGSYNEQFF. As DNA, the CDR3 is TGTGCCAGCTCAGGGACAGGGGGCTCCTACAATGAGCAGTTCTTC.